This T cell receptor beta chain was documented in a study of Ad26.COV2.S vaccination and SARS-CoV-2 variants. Study details: Ad26.COV2.S given intramuscularly, once or twice 56 days apart.

This CDR3 region has 14 residues. Trimming removed 3 bases from V and 0 bases from J, with 7 bases in between. Germline V gives CDR1 SGDLS, CDR2 YYNGEE. Assay used: immunoSEQ multiplex PCR; TCRdb lists only in-frame clones, some missing. In the table there are some 340,000 clones, around four fifths of which are singletons. Treatment noted: some 20 received Ad26.COV2.S at low or high dose, single or two shots; five or six received placebo; per-sample allocation not given. Samples analyzed were those drawn on day 63 after the first vaccine or placebo injection. This clone was observed a few times. Antigen specificity is unknown. Findings and caveats of the study: Vaccinees displayed broader spike-specific TCR repertoires than placebo recipients.

This receptor was obtained from a person between 18 and 65 years old who received the Ad26.COV2.S COVID-19 vaccine or a placebo. The sample consisted of peripheral blood, taken in a trial of Ad26.COV2.S vaccine versus placebo. The chain carries TRBV9 and TRBJ1-3, with D hard to call. The DNA of the CDR3 is TGTGCCAGCAGCGCGGGGAACTCTGGAAACACCATATATTTT. As protein: CASSAGNSGNTIYF.